This TCR beta chain is drawn from a study of long-term antiretroviral therapy in people with HIV. Samples were assayed with immunoSEQ v3.0 at survey level. Sequencing was designed to cover about 40,000-50,000 T-cell genomes in each sample. Method: immunoSEQ multiplex PCR; TCRdb's copy keeps in-frame clones and lacks some. The table lists 25,000 to 30,000 clones, more than 65% of them singletons. Germline CDR1 reads SQVTM; CDR2 reads ANQGSEA. The CDR3 sequence is 12 residues long. The V end lost 6 bases, the J end lost 6 bases, and 12 bases lay between the germline ends. The source was unsorted PBMCs, collected 1.1 years before starting antiretroviral therapy. The chain combines TRBV29-1 with TRBJ1-5, with D perhaps TRBD1 (5 bases). This sequence was found in a woman in her 30s with HIV. CDR3 residues: CSVGEGVQPQHF. The CDR3 DNA reads TGCAGCGTGGGGGAGGGAGTTCAGCCCCAGCATTTT.